The 8 T cell receptor beta chains below were found in one sample sequenced in a study of Graves' ophthalmopathy and Graves' hyperthyroidism. The authors amplified TCR beta CDR3 regions, and they did so from RNA transcripts for repertoire sequencing. First-round RT-PCR employed HTBI primers, with a second-round multiplex PCR after it. TCRdb used MiXCR to reprocess the multiplex PCR reads, holding one entry per CDR3 protein. The sample gives hundreds of thousands of distinct CDR3 sequences, about 41% of which show up once; 3.3% is in the top ten. The sample was peripheral blood. These receptors all come from an adult man with Graves' ophthalmopathy.

The chain couples TRBV9 to TRBJ1-1, with D perhaps TRBD1 (5 bases). The CDR3 is made up of 15 amino acids. From germline, CDR1 is SGDLS and CDR2 YYNGEE. V lost 7 bases to trimming and J lost 0 bases, with 16 bases between them. CDR3 sequence reads: CASLQVPTVNTEAFF. In nucleotides, the CDR3 is TGTGCCAGCTTACAGGTCCCGACAGTGAACACTGAAGCTTTCTTT.

The V call is TRBV19, the J call TRBJ2-2; 15 bases line up with TRBD2. Germline values: CDR1 LNHDA, CDR2 SQIVND (reference sequence). The CDR3 spans 17 residues. V was pared by 4 bases and J by 4 bases, with 4 bases of the junction left unmatched. The CDR3 sequence is CASSTRGLAGGTGELFF. CDR3 in DNA: TGTGCCAGTAGTACCCGGGGACTAGCGGGAGGCACCGGGGAGCTGTTTTTT.

About this clonotype itself: A junction end diverges from the germline sequence, so it may reflect a read error. This rearrangement joins TRBV7-8 to TRBJ2-2, with TRBD2 matching over 8 bases. Germline V gene data show CDR1 as SGHVS and CDR2 as FQNEAQ. This CDR3 has 18 amino acids. CDR3 DNA sequence: TGCGCCAGCAGCCAAGGGCTATCCGGGGGGGCGAACACCGGGGAGCTGTTTTTT. Its protein product is CASSQGLSGGANTGELFF.

The V and J genes are TRBV11-2 and TRBJ2-7, with D unresolved. Trimming took 5 bases from V and 3 from J, leaving 14 bases between them. Germline CDR1 reads SGHAT; CDR2 reads FQNNGV. The CDR3 runs 14 residues. The CDR3 DNA is TGTGCCAGCAGCCCCCGGGCACTACACTACGAGCAGTACTTC. Its protein product is CASSPRALHYEQYF. The variable domain in full, completed from reference TRBV11-2 and TRBJ2-7, reads EAGVAQSPRYKIIEKRQSVAFWCNPISGHATLYWYQQILGQGPKLLIQFQNNGVVDDSQLPKDRFSAERLKGVDSTLKIQPAKLEDSAVYLCASSPRALHYEQYFGPGTRLTVT.

With respect to this clonotype: Given a much more abundant clone one base away, this may be a read error. The J gene is TRBJ2-7, the V gene TRBV20-1, with TRBD1 as a possible D gene (5 bases). CDR3 length: 12 amino acids. Trimming pared 0 bases from V and 5 bases from J, leaving 8 bases between. Looked up from germline, CDR1 is DFQATT and CDR2 is SNEGSKA (reference sequence). CDR3 protein: CSARDSRDEQYF. As DNA, the CDR3 is TGCAGTGCTAGAGATAGCAGGGACGAGCAGTACTTC.

V is TRBV25-1 and J is TRBJ2-7, with 9 bases that match TRBD2. Trimming took 6 bases from V and 9 from J; bases not matched to a gene: 12. The CDR3 totals 14 residues. Germline V CDR1 and CDR2: MGHDK, SYGVNS. The CDR3 sequence is CASSLWGAGGRQYF. CDR3 in DNA: TGTGCCAGCAGCTTGTGGGGAGCGGGAGGAAGGCAGTACTTC.

A note on this clonotype: Since a much larger clone is just one base distant, this may be a read error. The CDR3 does not end in the conserved phenylalanine or tryptophan, so this is likely a read error. The V call is TRBV25-1, the J call TRBJ1-1; 8 positions match TRBD1. The CDR3 runs to 15 residues. Germline CDR1 and CDR2: MGHDK and SYGVNS. The DNA of the CDR3 is TGCGCCAGCAGCACGGACGGACAGGGTGATACTGAAGCTTTCTTA. As protein: CASSTDGQGDTEAFL.

CDR3 DNA sequence: TGCAGCGTTAGAGGACAGGGGGCCGAGCAGTACTTC. As protein: CSVRGQGAEQYF. The chain links TRBV29-1 to TRBJ2-7; 11 bases map to TRBD1. Germline V CDR1 and CDR2: SQVTM, ANQGSEA. The CDR3 has 12 residues. The junction had 3 bases not matched to a gene; V was cut back by 5 bases and J by 6 bases.